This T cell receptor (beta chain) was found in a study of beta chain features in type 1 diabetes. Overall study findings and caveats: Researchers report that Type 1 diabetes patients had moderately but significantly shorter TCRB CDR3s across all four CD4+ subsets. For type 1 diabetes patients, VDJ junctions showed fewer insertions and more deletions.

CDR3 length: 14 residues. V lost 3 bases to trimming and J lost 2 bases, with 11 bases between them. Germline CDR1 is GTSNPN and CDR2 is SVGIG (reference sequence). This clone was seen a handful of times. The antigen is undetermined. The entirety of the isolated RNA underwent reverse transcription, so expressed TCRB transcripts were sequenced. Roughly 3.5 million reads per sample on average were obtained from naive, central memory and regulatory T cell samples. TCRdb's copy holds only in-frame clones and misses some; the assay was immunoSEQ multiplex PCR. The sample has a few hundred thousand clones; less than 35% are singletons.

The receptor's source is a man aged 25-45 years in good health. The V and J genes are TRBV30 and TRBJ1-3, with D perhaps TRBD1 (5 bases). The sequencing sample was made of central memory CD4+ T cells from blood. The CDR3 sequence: CAWSTGGTGNTIYF. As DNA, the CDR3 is TGTGCCTGGAGCACCGGGGGGACTGGAAACACCATATATTTT.